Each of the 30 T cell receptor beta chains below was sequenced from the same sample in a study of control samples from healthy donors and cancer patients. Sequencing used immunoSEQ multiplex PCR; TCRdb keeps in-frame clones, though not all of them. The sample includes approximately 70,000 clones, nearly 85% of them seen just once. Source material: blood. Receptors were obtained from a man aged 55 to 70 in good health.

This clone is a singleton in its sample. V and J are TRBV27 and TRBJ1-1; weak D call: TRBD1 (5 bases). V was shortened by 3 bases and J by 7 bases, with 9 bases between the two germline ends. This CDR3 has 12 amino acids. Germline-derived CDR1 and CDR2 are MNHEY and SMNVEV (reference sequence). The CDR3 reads CASSLPGYEAFF. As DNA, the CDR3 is TGTGCCAGCAGTTTGCCAGGGTATGAAGCTTTCTTT.

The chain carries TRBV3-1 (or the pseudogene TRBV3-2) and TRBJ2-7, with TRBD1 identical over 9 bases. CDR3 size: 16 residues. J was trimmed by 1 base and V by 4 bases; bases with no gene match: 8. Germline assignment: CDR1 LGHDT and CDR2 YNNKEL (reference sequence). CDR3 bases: TGTGCCAGCAGCCGGACGGGACAGGGAGGGTCCTACGAGCAGTACTTC. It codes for CASSRTGQGGSYEQYF.

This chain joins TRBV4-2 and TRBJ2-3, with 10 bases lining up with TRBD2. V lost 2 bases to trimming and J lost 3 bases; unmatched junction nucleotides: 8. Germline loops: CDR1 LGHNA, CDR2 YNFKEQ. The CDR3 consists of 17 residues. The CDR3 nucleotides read TGTGCCAGCAGCCAACTCTCTGCTAGCGGGAGAACAGATACGCAGTATTTT. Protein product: CASSQLSASGRTDTQYF.

DNA of the CDR3: TGTGCCAGCAGCCCCCTTGGACGGGCCCAGTACTTC. Amino acids: CASSPLGRAQYF. The V gene is TRBV7-9, the J gene TRBJ2-5; D is undetermined. The ends were cut back, 5 bases at V and 9 bases at J, with 13 bases in the middle. The germline V gene has CDR1 SEHNR and CDR2 FQNEAQ (reference sequence). The CDR3 consists of 12 residues.

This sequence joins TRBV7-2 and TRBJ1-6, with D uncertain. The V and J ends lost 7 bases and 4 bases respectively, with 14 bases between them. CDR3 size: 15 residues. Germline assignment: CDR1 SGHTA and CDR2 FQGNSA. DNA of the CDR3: TGTGCCAGCACCCCCTACGGAGATTATAATTCACCCCTCCACTTT. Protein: CASTPYGDYNSPLHF.

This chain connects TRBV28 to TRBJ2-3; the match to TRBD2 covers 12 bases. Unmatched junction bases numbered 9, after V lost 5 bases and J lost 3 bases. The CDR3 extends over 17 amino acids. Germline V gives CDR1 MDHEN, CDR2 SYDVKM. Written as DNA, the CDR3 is TGTGCCAGCAGTATACCCCGACTAGCGGGAGAAACAGATACGCAGTATTTT. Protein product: CASSIPRLAGETDTQYF.

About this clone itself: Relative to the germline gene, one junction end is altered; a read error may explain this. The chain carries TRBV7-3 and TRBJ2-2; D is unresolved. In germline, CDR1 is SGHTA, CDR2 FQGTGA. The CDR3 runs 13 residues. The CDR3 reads CAGSPTVTGELFF. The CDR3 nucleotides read TGTGCCGGCAGCCCCACAGTAACCGGGGAGCTGTTTTTT.

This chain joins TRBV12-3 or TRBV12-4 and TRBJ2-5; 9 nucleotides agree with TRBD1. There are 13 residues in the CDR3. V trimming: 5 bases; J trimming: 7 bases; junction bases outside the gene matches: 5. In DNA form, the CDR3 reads TGTGCCAGCAGTCCTCAGACAGGGGGGACCCAGTACTTC. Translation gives CASSPQTGGTQYF.

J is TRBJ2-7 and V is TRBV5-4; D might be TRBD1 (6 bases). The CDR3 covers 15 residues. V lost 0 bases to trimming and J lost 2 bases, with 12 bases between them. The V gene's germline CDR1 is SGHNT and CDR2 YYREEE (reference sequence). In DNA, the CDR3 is TGTGCCAGCAGCTTGGCAGGGGCAGGGGCCTACGAGCAGTACTTC. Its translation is CASSLAGAGAYEQYF.

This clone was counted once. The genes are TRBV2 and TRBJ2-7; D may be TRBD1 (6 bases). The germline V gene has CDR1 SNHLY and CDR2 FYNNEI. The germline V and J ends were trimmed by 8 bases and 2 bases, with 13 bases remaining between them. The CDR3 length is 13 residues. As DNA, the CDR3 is TGTGCCAGCTCTCAGGGGAATACCTACGAGCAGTACTTC. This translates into CASSQGNTYEQYF.

The CDR3 nucleotides read TGTGCCAGCAGCTTACTAGCGGGAGTGGAGACCCAGTACTTC. Translated: CASSLLAGVETQYF. The V call is TRBV7-9, the J call TRBJ2-5, with 10 positions matching TRBD2. Germline lookup yields CDR1 SEHNR and CDR2 FQNEAQ (reference sequence). V gave up 2 bases and J gave up 5 bases; unmatched junction bases: 2. This CDR3 contains 14 residues.

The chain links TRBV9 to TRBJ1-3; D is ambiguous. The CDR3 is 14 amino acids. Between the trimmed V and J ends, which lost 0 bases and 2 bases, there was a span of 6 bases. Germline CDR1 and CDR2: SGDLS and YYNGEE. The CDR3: CASSVVSAGNTIYF. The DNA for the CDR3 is TGTGCCAGCAGCGTAGTGTCGGCTGGAAACACCATATATTTT. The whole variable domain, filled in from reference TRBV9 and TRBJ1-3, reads DSGVTQTPKHLITATGQRVTLRCSPRSGDLSVYWYQQSLDQGLQFLIQYYNGEERAKGNILERFSAQQFPDLHSELNLSSLELGDSALYFCASSVVSAGNTIYFGEGSWLTVV.

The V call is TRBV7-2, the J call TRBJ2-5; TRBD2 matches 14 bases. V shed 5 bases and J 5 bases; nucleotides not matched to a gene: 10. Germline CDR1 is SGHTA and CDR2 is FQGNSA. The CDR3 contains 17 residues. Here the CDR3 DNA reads TGTGCCAGCAGCGGTTGGGGACTAGCGGGAGTGGGGGAGACCCAGTACTTC. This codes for CASSGWGLAGVGETQYF. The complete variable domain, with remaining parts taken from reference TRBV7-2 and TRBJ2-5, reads GAGVSQSPSNKVTEKGKDVELRCDPISGHTALYWYRQSLGQGLEFLIYFQGNSAPDKSGLPSDRFSAERTGGSVSTLTIQRTQQEDSAVYLCASSGWGLAGVGETQYFGPGTRLLVL.

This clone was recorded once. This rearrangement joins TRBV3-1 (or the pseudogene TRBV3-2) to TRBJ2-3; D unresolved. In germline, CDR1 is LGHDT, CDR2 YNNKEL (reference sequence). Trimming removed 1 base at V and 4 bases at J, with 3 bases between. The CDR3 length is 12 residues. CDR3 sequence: CASSQAPDTQYF. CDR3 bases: TGTGCCAGCAGCCAAGCCCCAGATACGCAGTATTTT.

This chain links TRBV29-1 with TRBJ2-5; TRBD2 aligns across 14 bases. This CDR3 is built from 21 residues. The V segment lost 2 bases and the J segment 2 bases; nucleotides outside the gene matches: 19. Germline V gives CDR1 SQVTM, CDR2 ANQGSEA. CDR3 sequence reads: CSVEWIDAGTSGSGGQETQYF. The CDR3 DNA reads TGCAGCGTTGAATGGATAGATGCGGGGACTAGCGGGAGTGGGGGTCAAGAGACCCAGTACTTC. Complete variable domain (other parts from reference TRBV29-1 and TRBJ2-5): SAVISQKPSRDICQRGTSLTIQCQVDSQVTMMFWYRQQPGQSLTLIATANQGSEATYESGFVIDKFPISRPNLTFSTLTVSNMSPEDSSIYLCSVEWIDAGTSGSGGQETQYFGPGTRLLVL.

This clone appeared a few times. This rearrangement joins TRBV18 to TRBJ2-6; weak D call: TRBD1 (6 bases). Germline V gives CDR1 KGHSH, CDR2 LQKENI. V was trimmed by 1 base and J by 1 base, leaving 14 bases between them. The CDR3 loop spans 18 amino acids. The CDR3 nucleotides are TGTGCCAGCTCACCACGTACAGGGTCCCTTTCTGGGGCCAACGTCCTGACTTTC. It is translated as CASSPRTGSLSGANVLTF. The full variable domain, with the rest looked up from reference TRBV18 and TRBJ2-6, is NAGVMQNPRHLVRRRGQEARLRCSPMKGHSHVYWYRQLPEEGLKFMVYLQKENIIDESGMPKERFSAEFPKEGPSILRIQQVVRGDSAAYFCASSPRTGSLSGANVLTFGAGSRLTVL.

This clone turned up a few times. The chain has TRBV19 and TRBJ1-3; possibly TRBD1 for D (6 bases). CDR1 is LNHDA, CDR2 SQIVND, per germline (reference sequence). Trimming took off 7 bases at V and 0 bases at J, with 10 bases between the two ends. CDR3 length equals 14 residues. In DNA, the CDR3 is TGTGCCAGTATGGACAGTCACTCTGGAAACACCATATATTTT. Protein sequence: CASMDSHSGNTIYF.

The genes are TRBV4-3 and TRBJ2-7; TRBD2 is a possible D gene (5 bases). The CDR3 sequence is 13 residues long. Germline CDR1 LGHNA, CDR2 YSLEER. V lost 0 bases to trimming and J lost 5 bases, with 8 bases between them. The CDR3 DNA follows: TGCGCCAGCAGCCAAGATGAGGAGGACGAGCAGTACTTC. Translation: CASSQDEEDEQYF.

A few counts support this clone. The CDR3 region has the DNA TGCAGCGTCCCCGGGGACAGCGGACGGACCCAGTACTTC. Its translation: CSVPGDSGRTQYF. V gene TRBV29-1 combines with J gene TRBJ2-5; 7 bases align to TRBD1. Per germline, CDR1 SQVTM and CDR2 ANQGSEA. The CDR3 covers 13 residues. With 6 bases clipped from V and 7 bases from J, the junction kept 11 bases outside the gene matches.

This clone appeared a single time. CDR3 DNA: TGTGCCAGCAGCTTAGATCTCGTTTATGGCTACACCTTC. As protein: CASSLDLVYGYTF. The chain employs TRBV7-9 and TRBJ1-2; D unresolved. In germline, CDR1 is SEHNR, CDR2 FQNEAQ (reference sequence). V lost 1 base and J 5 bases, leaving 8 bases between the germline ends. This CDR3 is 13 amino acids long.

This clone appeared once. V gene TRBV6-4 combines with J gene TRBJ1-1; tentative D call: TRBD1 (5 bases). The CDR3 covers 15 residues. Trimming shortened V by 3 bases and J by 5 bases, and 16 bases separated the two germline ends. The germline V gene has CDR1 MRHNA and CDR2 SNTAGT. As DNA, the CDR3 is TGTGCCAGCAGTGAGTTCGGGGGTCGTGGGACTGAAGCTTTCTTT. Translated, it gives CASSEFGGRGTEAFF.

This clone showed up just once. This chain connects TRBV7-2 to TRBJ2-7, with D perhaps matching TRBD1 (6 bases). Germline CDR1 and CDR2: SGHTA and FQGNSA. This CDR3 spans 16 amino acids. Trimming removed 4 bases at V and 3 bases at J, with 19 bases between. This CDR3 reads CASSSPIVGAHYEQYF. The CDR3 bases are TGTGCCAGCAGCTCTCCCATTGTGGGGGCTCACTACGAGCAGTACTTC.

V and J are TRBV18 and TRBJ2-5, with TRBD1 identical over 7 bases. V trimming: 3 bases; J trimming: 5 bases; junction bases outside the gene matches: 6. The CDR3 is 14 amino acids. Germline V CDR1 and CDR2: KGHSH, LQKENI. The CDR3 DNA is TGTGCCAGCTCACCCTCAGGGGGACGGGAGACCCAGTACTTC. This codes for CASSPSGGRETQYF. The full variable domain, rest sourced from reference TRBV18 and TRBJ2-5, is NAGVMQNPRHLVRRRGQEARLRCSPMKGHSHVYWYRQLPEEGLKFMVYLQKENIIDESGMPKERFSAEFPKEGPSILRIQQVVRGDSAAYFCASSPSGGRETQYFGPGTRLLVL.

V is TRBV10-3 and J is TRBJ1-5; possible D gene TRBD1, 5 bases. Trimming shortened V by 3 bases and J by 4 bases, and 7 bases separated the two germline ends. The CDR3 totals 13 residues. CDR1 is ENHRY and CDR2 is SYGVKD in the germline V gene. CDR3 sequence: CAISEWGNQPQHF. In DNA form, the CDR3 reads TGTGCCATCAGTGAATGGGGGAATCAGCCCCAGCATTTT.

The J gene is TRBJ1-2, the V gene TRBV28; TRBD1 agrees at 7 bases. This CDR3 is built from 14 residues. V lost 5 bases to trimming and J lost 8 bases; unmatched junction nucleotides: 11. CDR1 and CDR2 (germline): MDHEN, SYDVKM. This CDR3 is CASSREPGTAGYTF. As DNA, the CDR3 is TGTGCCAGCAGTCGCGAGCCCGGGACAGCGGGCTACACCTTC.

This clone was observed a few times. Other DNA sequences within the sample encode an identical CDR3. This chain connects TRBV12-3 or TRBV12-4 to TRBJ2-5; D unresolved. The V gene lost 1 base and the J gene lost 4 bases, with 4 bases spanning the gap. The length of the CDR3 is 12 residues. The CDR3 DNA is TGTGCCAGCAGTTTAGTTAGAGAGACCCAGTACTTC. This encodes CASSLVRETQYF.

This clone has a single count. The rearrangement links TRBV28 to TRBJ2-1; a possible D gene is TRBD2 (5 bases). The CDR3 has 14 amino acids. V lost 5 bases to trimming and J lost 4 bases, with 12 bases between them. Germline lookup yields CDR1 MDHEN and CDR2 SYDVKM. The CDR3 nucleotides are TGTGCCAGCAGTCTACTAGTGGCTTACAATGAGCAGTTCTTC. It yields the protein CASSLLVAYNEQFF. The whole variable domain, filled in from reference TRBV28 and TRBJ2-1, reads DVKVTQSSRYLVKRTGEKVFLECVQDMDHENMFWYRQDPGLGLRLIYFSYDVKMKEKGDIPEGYSVSREKKERFSLILESASTNQTSMYLCASSLLVAYNEQFFGPGTRLTVL.

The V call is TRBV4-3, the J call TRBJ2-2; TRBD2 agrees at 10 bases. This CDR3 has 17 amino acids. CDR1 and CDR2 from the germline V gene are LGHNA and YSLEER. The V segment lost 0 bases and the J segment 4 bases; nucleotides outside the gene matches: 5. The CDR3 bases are TGCGCCAGCAGCCAAGAAGTCGGGACTAGCGTCACCGGGGAGCTGTTTTTT. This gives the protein CASSQEVGTSVTGELFF.

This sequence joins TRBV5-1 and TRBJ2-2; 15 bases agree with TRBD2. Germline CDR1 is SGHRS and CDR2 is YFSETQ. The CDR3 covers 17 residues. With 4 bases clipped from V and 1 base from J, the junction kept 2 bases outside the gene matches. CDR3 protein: CASSRGLAGGNTGELFF. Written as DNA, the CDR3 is TGCGCCAGCAGCCGGGGACTAGCGGGAGGGAACACCGGGGAGCTGTTTTTT.

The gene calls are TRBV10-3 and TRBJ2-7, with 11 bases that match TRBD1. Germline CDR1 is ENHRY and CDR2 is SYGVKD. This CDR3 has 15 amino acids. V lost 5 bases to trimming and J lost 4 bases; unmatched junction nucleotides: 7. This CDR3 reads CAISPGTGGSYEQYF. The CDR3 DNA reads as TGTGCCATCAGTCCCGGGACAGGGGGGTCATACGAGCAGTACTTC.